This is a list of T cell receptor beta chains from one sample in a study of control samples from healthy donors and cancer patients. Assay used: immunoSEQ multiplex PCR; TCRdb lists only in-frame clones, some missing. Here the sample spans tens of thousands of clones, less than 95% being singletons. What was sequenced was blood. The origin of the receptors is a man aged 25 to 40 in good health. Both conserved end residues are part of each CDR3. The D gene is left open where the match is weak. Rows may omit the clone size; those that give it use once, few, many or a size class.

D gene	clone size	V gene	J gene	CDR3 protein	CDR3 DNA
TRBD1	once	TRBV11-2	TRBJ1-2	CASSLGTGGDGYTF	TGTGCCAGCAGCTTAGGGACAGGGGGCGATGGCTACACCTTC
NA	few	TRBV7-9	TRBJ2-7	CASSLNAGAATYEQYF	TGTGCCAGCAGCTTAAACGCCGGGGCAGCAACCTACGAGCAGTACTTC
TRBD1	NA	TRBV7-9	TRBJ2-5	CASSPRDREETQYF	TGTGCCAGCAGCCCGAGGGACAGGGAAGAGACCCAGTACTTC
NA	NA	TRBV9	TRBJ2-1	CASSAPLGNEQFF	TGTGCCAGCAGCGCCCCCCTCGGCAATGAGCAGTTCTTC
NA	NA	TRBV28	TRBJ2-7	CASIDSYSYEQYF	TGTGCCAGCATTGACTCCTATTCGTACGAGCAGTACTTC
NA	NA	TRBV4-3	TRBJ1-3	CASRPEGGNTIYF	TGCGCCAGCCGCCCGGAAGGGGGAAACACCATATATTTT
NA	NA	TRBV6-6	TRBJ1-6	CASSDPEQGGSPLHF	TGTGCCAGCAGTGACCCCGAACAGGGTGGTTCACCCCTCCACTTT
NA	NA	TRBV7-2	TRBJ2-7	CASSSRWEVDEQYF	TGTGCCAGCAGCTCGAGGTGGGAGGTCGACGAGCAGTACTTC
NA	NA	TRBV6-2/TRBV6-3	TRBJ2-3	CASSSGWGLAGTDTQYF	TGTGCCAGCAGTTCAGGGTGGGGACTGGCGGGCACAGATACGCAGTATTTT
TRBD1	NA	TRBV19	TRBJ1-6	CASSDREGNSPLHF	TGTGCCAGTAGTGACAGGGAGGGAAATTCACCCCTCCACTTT
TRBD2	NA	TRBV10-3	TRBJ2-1	CAIMGTSLTRSSYNEQFF	TGTGCCATCATGGGGACTAGCCTAACCAGGAGCTCCTACAATGAGCAGTTCTTC
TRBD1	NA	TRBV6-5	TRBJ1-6	CASSLDRANSPLHF	TGTGCCAGCAGTCTCGACAGGGCTAATTCACCCCTCCACTTT
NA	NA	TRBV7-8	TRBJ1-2	CASSLDAAAANYGYTF	TGTGCCAGCAGCTTAGATGCCGCTGCAGCTAACTATGGCTACACCTTC
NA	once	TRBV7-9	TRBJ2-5	CASSLVVGGATQYF	TGTGCCAGCAGCTTAGTGGTAGGCGGGGCTACCCAGTACTTC
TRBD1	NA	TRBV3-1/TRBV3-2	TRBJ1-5	CASSQGTGDSNQPQHF	TGTGCCAGCAGCCAAGGGACAGGCGATAGCAATCAGCCCCAGCATTTT
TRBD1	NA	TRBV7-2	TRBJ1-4	CASSLVIWDRNEKLFF	TGTGCCAGCAGCTTAGTCATTTGGGACAGGAATGAAAAACTGTTTTTT
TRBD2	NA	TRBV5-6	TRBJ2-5	CASSLGLAGPQETQYF	TGTGCCAGCAGCTTGGGGCTAGCGGGGCCCCAAGAGACCCAGTACTTC
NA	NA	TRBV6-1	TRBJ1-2	CASSEQGNYGYTF	TGTGCCAGCAGTGAACAGGGTAACTATGGCTACACCTTC
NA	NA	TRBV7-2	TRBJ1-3	CASSLEAVLNSGNTIYF	TGTGCCAGCAGCTTAGAGGCAGTACTGAACTCTGGAAACACCATATATTTT
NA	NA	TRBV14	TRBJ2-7	CASSQDRRDRYF	TGTGCCAGCAGCCAAGATAGGAGGGACAGGTACTTC
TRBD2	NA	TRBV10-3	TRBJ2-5	CAISEFTSGAQETQYF	TGTGCCATCAGTGAGTTTACTAGCGGGGCCCAAGAGACCCAGTACTTC
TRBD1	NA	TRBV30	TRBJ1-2	CAHNRGPPGGYTF	TGTGCGCATAACAGGGGTCCCCCGGGTGGCTACACCTTC
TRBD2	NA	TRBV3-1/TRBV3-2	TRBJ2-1	CASSPRTPLAGGDYEQFF	TGTGCCAGCAGCCCACGCACCCCACTAGCGGGAGGAGACTATGAGCAGTTCTTC
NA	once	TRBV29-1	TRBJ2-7	CSSPARQAHEQYF	TGCAGCTCACCGGCCCGCCAGGCCCACGAGCAGTACTTC
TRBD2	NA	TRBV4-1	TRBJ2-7	CASSATSGRGEQYF	TGCGCCAGCAGCGCGACTAGCGGGAGGGGTGAGCAGTACTTC
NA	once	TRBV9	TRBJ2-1	CASSERSGEGEQFF	TGTGCCAGCAGCGAACGTTCAGGGGAGGGTGAGCAGTTCTTC